The entry below gives a single T cell receptor (beta chain) sequence along with its context. Its antigen is undetermined. At one end the junction does not follow the germline gene, possibly because of a read error. Findings and caveats of the study: The TCR gene usage of tumor memory CD4+ T cells clustered together with blood and lymph node memory CD4+ cells and with lymph node naive CD4+ cells.

The CDR3 runs to 15 residues. Germline CDR1 and CDR2: SGHRS and YFSETQ. Semi-nested PCR with Nested Universal Primer A followed constant-region reverse priming of full-length variable regions. MiXCR, applied by TCRdb to the 5' RACE reads, yields one record per CDR3 protein. The profile shows approximately 9,800 distinct CDR3 sequences, less than 15% of them singletons. The sorted Tregs were CD4+CD25+CD127-/low cells. The TCR was taken from a female donor with breast cancer. This chain uses TRBV5-1 with TRBJ2-1; D unclear. The specimen sequenced was Tregs sorted from blood. The CDR3 DNA sequence: TGCGCCAGCAGAAAGGTCCTCAGCTCCTATAATGAGCAGTTCTTC. Its protein product is CASRKVLSSYNEQFF.